The 17 T cell receptor beta chains below were found in one sample sequenced in a study of cytomegalovirus exposure and HLA in healthy donors. Generated by immunoSEQ multiplex PCR, the TCRdb table keeps only in-frame clones and is missing some. The sample has 95,000 to 150,000 clones, 90% to 95% seen once. Source material: PBMCs. The receptors stem from a woman between 18 and 29 years old in good health and CMV-seronegative.

CDR3 sequence reads: CATSGYGLYGYTF. In nucleotides, the CDR3 is TGTGCCACCTCAGGGTACGGATTATATGGCTACACCTTC. The chain carries TRBV6-6 and TRBJ1-2, with D possibly TRBD1 on 5 matching bases. Trimming cost V 10 bases and J 5 bases, with 17 bases left between them. Germline V CDR1 and CDR2: MNHNY, SVGAGI (reference sequence). CDR3 size: 13 residues.

The rearrangement links TRBV7-3 to TRBJ2-1, with 9 bases lining up with TRBD2. This CDR3 is built from 16 residues. The ends lost 1 base at V and 4 bases at J; junction bases unmatched: 5. The germline CDR1 and CDR2 sequences are SGHTA and FQGTGA. In DNA form, the CDR3 reads TGTGCCAGCAGCTTAATGGCTAGCGGGGTATACAATGAGCAGTTCTTC. Amino acid sequence: CASSLMASGVYNEQFF.

The rearrangement uses TRBV18 and TRBJ1-3, with 9 positions matching TRBD1. The CDR3 has 18 amino acids. The germline gives CDR1 KGHSH, CDR2 LQKENI. With V trimmed by 2 bases and J by 4 bases, 12 bases remained unmatched. For the CDR3, the DNA is TGTGCCAGCTCACCAACGGGTGTGGGACAGGGCCAAGGAAACACCATATATTTT. Translating it yields CASSPTGVGQGQGNTIYF.

Comments on this clone: Germline is not matched at one junction end, which may reflect a read error. This chain links TRBV6-5 with TRBJ2-3, with D possibly matching TRBD1 (6 bases). The germline CDR1 and CDR2 sequences are MNHEY and SVGAGI. The CDR3 consists of 12 residues. This CDR3 is CTSRQGTNTQYF. CDR3 bases: TGTACCAGCAGGCAGGGGACAAATACGCAGTATTTT.

CDR3 in amino acids: CASSAPGGRGETQYF. The CDR3 DNA sequence: TGTGCCAGCAGCGCTCCCGGCGGAAGGGGAGAGACCCAGTACTTC. The rearrangement joins TRBV5-4 to TRBJ2-5; the D gene is possibly TRBD1 (5 bases). Germline CDR1 is SGHNT and CDR2 is YYREEE (reference sequence). The V end lost 4 bases, the J end lost 4 bases, and 17 bases lay between the germline ends. The CDR3 has 15 amino acids. The full variable domain, its missing parts supplied by reference TRBV5-4 and TRBJ2-5, is ETGVTQSPTHLIKTRGQQVTLRCSSQSGHNTVSWYQQALGQGPQFIFQYYREEENGRGNFPPRFSGLQFPNYSSELNVNALELDDSALYLCASSAPGGRGETQYFGPGTRLLVL.

The chain links TRBV4-2 to TRBJ2-1, with TRBD1 as a possible D gene (7 bases). V was clipped by 0 bases and J by 6 bases, with 12 bases between them. This CDR3 is built from 15 residues. Germline CDR1 is LGHNA and CDR2 is YNFKEQ. This chain's CDR3 is CASSQDRGRGNEQFF. The CDR3 DNA is TGTGCCAGCAGCCAAGATAGGGGGCGGGGCAATGAGCAGTTCTTC.

The CDR3 loop reads CASRGTNTEAFF. Written as DNA, the CDR3 is TGCGCCAGTAGGGGGACCAACACTGAAGCTTTCTTT. This rearrangement joins TRBV5-1 to TRBJ1-1, with TRBD1 as a possible D gene (6 bases). V lost 8 bases to trimming and J lost 2 bases, with 10 bases between them. The CDR3 runs to 12 residues. Germline lookup yields CDR1 SGHRS and CDR2 YFSETQ. The full variable domain, with the rest looked up from reference TRBV5-1 and TRBJ1-1, is KAGVTQTPRYLIKTRGQQVTLSCSPISGHRSVSWYQQTPGQGLQFLFEYFSETQRNKGNFPGRFSGRQFSNSRSEMNVSTLELGDSALYLCASRGTNTEAFFGQGTRLTVV.

The rearrangement joins TRBV29-1 to TRBJ1-2; maybe TRBD1 (5 bases). Germline lookup yields CDR1 SQVTM and CDR2 ANQGSEA. CDR3 length: 12 residues. V was cut by 0 bases and J by 6 bases, with 8 bases left in between. In nucleotides, the CDR3 is TGCAGCGTTGAAGAGGCAGGGCATGGCTACACCTTC. Translating gives CSVEEAGHGYTF.

The chain couples TRBV25-1 to TRBJ2-2; TRBD2 might be the D (6 bases). Germline lookup yields CDR1 MGHDK and CDR2 SYGVNS. Trimming removed 1 base at V and 7 bases at J, with 13 bases between. The CDR3 contains 15 residues. CDR3 region: CASSELGGDVGELFF. The CDR3 nucleotides are TGTGCCAGCAGTGAATTGGGCGGGGATGTCGGGGAGCTGTTTTTT.

The chain carries TRBV2 and TRBJ1-6, with TRBD1 matching over 7 bases. Germline values: CDR1 SNHLY, CDR2 FYNNEI. V dropped 4 bases and J dropped 10; count of bases not matched to a gene: 7. The CDR3 is 14 amino acids. The CDR3 spells CASSVSGGGSPLHF. The CDR3 nucleotides are TGTGCCAGCAGTGTTTCAGGGGGAGGATCACCCCTCCACTTT.

The chain joins TRBV7-2 to TRBJ2-2; 11 bases fit TRBD2. V was clipped by 5 bases and J by 1 base; unmatched bases: 3. Germline CDR1 reads SGHTA; CDR2 reads FQGNSA. The CDR3 extends over 16 amino acids. In DNA, the CDR3 is TGTGCCAGCAGCAGCACTAGCGGGGGGAACACCGGGGAGCTGTTTTTT. Its translation: CASSSTSGGNTGELFF.

This rearrangement joins TRBV11-2 to TRBJ2-3; 7 bases align to TRBD1. The CDR3 totals 15 residues. CDR1 is SGHAT, CDR2 FQNNGV, per germline. With V trimmed by 4 bases and J by 6 bases, 10 bases remained unmatched. In DNA, the CDR3 is TGTGCCAGCAGCTCGAGGGGGCTCGGAGTCGATACGCAGTATTTT. Protein product: CASSSRGLGVDTQYF.

This rearrangement joins TRBV9 to TRBJ2-1, with 12 bases identical to TRBD2. This CDR3 is built from 16 residues. The J segment lost 8 bases and the V segment lost 0 bases, leaving 6 bases of the junction unmatched. Per the germline V gene, CDR1 is SGDLS and CDR2 is YYNGEE. CDR3 region: CASSVGGLAGIDEQFF. The DNA of the CDR3 is TGTGCCAGCAGCGTAGGGGGACTAGCGGGTATCGATGAGCAGTTCTTC. The full variable domain, in which reference TRBV9 and TRBJ2-1 provide the parts outside the CDR3, is DSGVTQTPKHLITATGQRVTLRCSPRSGDLSVYWYQQSLDQGLQFLIQYYNGEERAKGNILERFSAQQFPDLHSELNLSSLELGDSALYFCASSVGGLAGIDEQFFGPGTRLTVL.

This clone was counted a single time. The chain is built from TRBV2 and TRBJ2-7; 7 nucleotides line up with TRBD1. V was clipped by 8 bases and J by 5 bases; unmatched bases: 6. This CDR3 comprises 12 residues. The germline V gene has CDR1 SNHLY and CDR2 FYNNEI. CDR3 DNA sequence: TGTGCCAGCTTTGACAGGGCCAACGAGCAGTACTTC. Residues: CASFDRANEQYF. Combining the CDR3 with reference TRBV2 and TRBJ2-7 gives the whole variable domain EPEVTQTPSHQVTQMGQEVILRCVPISNHLYFYWYRQILGQKVEFLVSFYNNEISEKSEIFDDQFSVERPDGSNFTLKIRSTKLEDSAMYFCASFDRANEQYFGPGTRLTVT.

The chain carries TRBV19 and TRBJ1-5; D may be TRBD1 (5 bases). Germline lookup yields CDR1 LNHDA and CDR2 SQIVND (reference sequence). The CDR3 spans 16 residues. Trimming took 5 bases from V and 5 from J, leaving 19 bases between them. As DNA, the CDR3 is TGTGCCAGTAGTCCGTTGTCCGGACGGGGGGATCAGCCCCAGCATTTT. This gives the protein CASSPLSGRGDQPQHF.

V is TRBV10-3 and J is TRBJ2-2; 7 bases match TRBD2. The V and J ends lost 4 bases and 5 bases, in that order; junction bases with no gene match: 1. The CDR3 runs to 13 residues. Germline CDR1 reads ENHRY; CDR2 reads SYGVKD. The CDR3, as DNA: TGTGCCATCAGTGGCGGGGGTACCGGGGAGCTGTTTTTT. Amino acids: CAISGGGTGELFF.

This clone has more than one count but fewer than ten. The chain has TRBV2 and TRBJ1-2; TRBD1 aligns across 8 bases. The CDR3 spans 12 residues. Germline-derived CDR1 and CDR2 are SNHLY and FYNNEI. V lost 8 bases and J lost 2; bases outside the gene matches: 1. The CDR3, as DNA: TGTGCCAGCTGGACAGGGAACTATGGCTACACCTTC. Translated: CASWTGNYGYTF.